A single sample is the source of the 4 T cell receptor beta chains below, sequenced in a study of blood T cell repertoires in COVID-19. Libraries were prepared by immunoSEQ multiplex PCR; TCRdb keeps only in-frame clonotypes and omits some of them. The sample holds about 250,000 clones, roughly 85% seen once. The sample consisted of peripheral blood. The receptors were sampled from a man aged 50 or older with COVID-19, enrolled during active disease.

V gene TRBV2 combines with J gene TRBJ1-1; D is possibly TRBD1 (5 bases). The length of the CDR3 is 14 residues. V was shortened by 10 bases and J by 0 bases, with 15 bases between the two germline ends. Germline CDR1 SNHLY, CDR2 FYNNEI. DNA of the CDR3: TGTGCCACTACGGAGGGGAACATGAACACTGAAGCTTTCTTT. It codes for CATTEGNMNTEAFF.

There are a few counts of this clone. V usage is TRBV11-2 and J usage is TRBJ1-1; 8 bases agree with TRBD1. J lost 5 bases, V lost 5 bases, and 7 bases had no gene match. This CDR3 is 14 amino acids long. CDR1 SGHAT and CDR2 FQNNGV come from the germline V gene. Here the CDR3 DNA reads TGTGCCAGCAGCGGCCGGGACAGGAGGACTGAAGCTTTCTTT. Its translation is CASSGRDRRTEAFF.

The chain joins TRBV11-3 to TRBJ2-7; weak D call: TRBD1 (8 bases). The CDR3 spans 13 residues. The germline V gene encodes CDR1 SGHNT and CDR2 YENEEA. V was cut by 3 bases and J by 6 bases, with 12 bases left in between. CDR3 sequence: CASSLNRGGEQYF. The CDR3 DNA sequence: TGTGCCAGCAGCTTGAACAGGGGGGGCGAGCAGTACTTC.

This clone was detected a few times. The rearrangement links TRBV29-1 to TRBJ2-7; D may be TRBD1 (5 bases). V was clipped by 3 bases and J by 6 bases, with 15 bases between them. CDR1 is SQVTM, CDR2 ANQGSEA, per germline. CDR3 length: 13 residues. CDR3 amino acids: CSVDLGPVSEQYF. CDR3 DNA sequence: TGCAGCGTTGATCTGGGGCCCGTCTCCGAGCAGTACTTC.